A selection of T cell receptor beta chains follows, all from one sample in a study of brain T cells in children with intractable seizures. Only in-frame clones appear in the TCRdb table, and some are missing; sequencing was by immunoSEQ multiplex PCR. The sample lists 340,000 or so clones, about 94% occurring once. The sequenced sample was peripheral blood, obtained 4 to 5 months after surgery. Every receptor here comes from a boy younger than two with tuberous sclerosis and intractable seizures. CDR3s include the opening cysteine and the closing phenylalanine or tryptophan. A D gene is named only where the DNA matches it firmly. Clone size, where shown, is once, few, many, or a class for clones that have expanded.

TRBJ2-3	NA	NA	TRBV19	CASSVQEGDTQYF	TGTGCCAGTAGTGTCCAGGAGGGAGATACGCAGTATTTT
TRBJ2-3	NA	NA	TRBV7-9	CASSNFRLESEQYF	TGTGCCAGCAGCAATTTTAGGCTGGAAAGTGAGCAGTATTTT
TRBJ1-4	TRBD1	NA	TRBV4-1	CASSQERQGDEKLFF	TGCGCCAGCAGCCAAGAGCGGCAGGGGGATGAAAAACTGTTTTTT
TRBJ2-7	NA	NA	TRBV6-2/TRBV6-3	CASSYMTSYEQYF	TGTGCCAGCAGTTACATGACGTCCTACGAGCAGTACTTC
TRBJ1-5	TRBD1	NA	TRBV5-8	CASSPDRGTNQPQHF	TGTGCCAGCAGCCCGGACAGGGGTACCAATCAGCCCCAGCATTTT
TRBJ2-3	NA	NA	TRBV7-9	CASSTWGGPGGDTQYF	TGTGCCAGCAGCACTTGGGGGGGGCCTGGAGGAGATACGCAGTATTTT
TRBJ1-3	NA	NA	TRBV6-5	CASTKLRTENTIYF	TGTGCCAGCACCAAACTGCGGACTGAAAACACCATATATTTT
TRBJ2-7	NA	NA	TRBV5-1	CASSLAAGTYEQYF	TGCGCCAGCAGCTTGGCAGCAGGGACCTACGAGCAGTACTTC
TRBJ1-2	TRBD1	NA	TRBV19	CASSSGGQGEAYGYTF	TGTGCCAGTAGTTCCGGGGGACAGGGGGAAGCCTATGGCTACACCTTC
TRBJ1-1	NA	NA	TRBV6-1	CASSEAQATEAFF	TGTGCCAGCAGTGAAGCGCAGGCCACTGAAGCTTTCTTT
TRBJ1-6	NA	once	TRBV6-4	CASSDSGGPDSPLHF	TGTGCCAGCAGTGACTCAGGGGGGCCAGATTCACCCCTCCACTTT
TRBJ2-3	NA	once	TRBV20-1	CSASVGAGTDTQYF	TGCAGTGCTAGTGTCGGGGCGGGTACAGATACGCAGTATTTT
TRBJ1-2	NA	once	TRBV10-3	CATRRLGGYTF	TGTGCCACCCGCAGACTGGGGGGCTACACCTTC
TRBJ2-3	TRBD2	NA	TRBV7-9	CASQRTSGTDTQYF	TGTGCCAGCCAGAGAACTAGCGGCACAGATACGCAGTATTTT
TRBJ1-2	NA	NA	TRBV30	CAWSFATNYGYTF	TGTGCCTGGAGTTTTGCGACTAACTATGGCTACACCTTC
TRBJ2-7	NA	NA	TRBV5-5	CASSSGPIYEQYF	TGTGCCAGCAGCTCGGGACCGATTTACGAGCAGTACTTC
TRBJ2-3	NA	NA	TRBV7-8	CASSRGAGTGYTDTQYF	TGTGCCAGCAGCCGTGGGGCAGGGACGGGTTACACAGATACGCAGTATTTT
TRBJ2-7	NA	few	TRBV4-1	CASSQRTVSYEQYF	TGCGCCAGCAGCCAAAGGACCGTATCCTACGAGCAGTACTTC
TRBJ2-7	TRBD1	NA	TRBV6-5	CASSRQGLSTEQYF	TGTGCCAGCAGCCGACAGGGCTTAAGTACCGAGCAGTACTTC
TRBJ2-7	NA	NA	TRBV11-2	CASSLTDSYEQYF	TGTGCCAGCAGCTTAACAGACTCCTACGAGCAGTACTTC
TRBJ2-3	TRBD2	NA	TRBV30	CAWTQGLATIEDTQYF	TGTGCCTGGACCCAGGGACTAGCGACTATAGAAGATACGCAGTATTTT
TRBJ1-2	TRBD1	NA	TRBV30	CAWSAGDSQAYGYTF	TGTGCCTGGAGTGCGGGGGACAGCCAGGCCTATGGCTACACCTTC
TRBJ2-1	TRBD2	NA	TRBV5-4	CASSTGRTSGGADPFNEQFF	TGTGCCAGCAGCACTGGGCGGACTAGCGGGGGGGCCGATCCCTTCAATGAGCAGTTCTTC
TRBJ2-7	TRBD2	NA	TRBV19	CASSRTSGRTYEQYF	TGTGCCAGTAGTCGGACTAGCGGGAGGACCTACGAGCAGTACTTC
TRBJ1-2	NA	NA	TRBV29-1	CSVETGSYGYTF	TGCAGCGTTGAAACAGGTAGCTATGGCTACACCTTC
TRBJ2-1	TRBD2	NA	TRBV20-1	CSASKERENNEQFF	TGCAGTGCTAGTAAGGAGCGGGAGAACAATGAGCAGTTCTTC
TRBJ1-2	NA	NA	TRBV6-5	CANQGRTNLDYTF	TGTGCCAACCAGGGACGGACAAATTTGGACTACACCTTC
TRBJ2-1	NA	NA	TRBV28	CASSERVWGRAEQFF	TGTGCCAGCAGCGAGCGGGTTTGGGGGCGGGCTGAGCAGTTCTTC
TRBJ2-5	TRBD2	once	TRBV7-3	CASSPGTSGAKTQYF	TGTGCCAGCAGCCCTGGGACTAGCGGGGCCAAGACCCAGTACTTC
TRBJ2-4	NA	NA	TRBV27	CASSSLGGIQYF	TGTGCCAGCAGTTCCTTAGGGGGGATTCAGTACTTC
TRBJ2-1	NA	NA	TRBV19	CASKEPRPYNEQFF	TGTGCCAGTAAGGAGCCCCGTCCCTACAATGAGCAGTTCTTC
TRBJ1-3	NA	once	TRBV9	CASSVDDRAQGNTIYF	TGTGCCAGCAGCGTAGACGACAGAGCACAGGGAAACACCATATATTTT
TRBJ2-7	TRBD1	NA	TRBV5-1	CASRSPTGFDEQYF	TGCGCCAGCAGAAGCCCGACAGGGTTCGACGAGCAGTACTTC
TRBJ2-7	NA	NA	TRBV4-1	CASSQVAGNEQYF	TGCGCCAGCAGCCAAGTCGCAGGGAACGAGCAGTACTTC
TRBJ2-7	TRBD1	NA	TRBV28	CASSLTGGDTYEQYF	TGTGCCAGCAGCTTGACAGGGGGGGATACCTACGAGCAGTACTTC
TRBJ1-2	NA	NA	TRBV11-2	CASRKLAFVPEGNYGYTF	TGTGCCAGCAGGAAATTAGCGTTCGTCCCCGAGGGGAACTATGGCTACACCTTC
TRBJ1-3	NA	NA	TRBV20-1	CSASVGNTIYF	TGCAGTGCTAGTGTGGGAAACACCATATATTTT
TRBJ1-2	TRBD1	once	TRBV29-1	CSVENQGGGYTF	TGCAGCGTTGAAAACCAGGGGGGTGGCTACACCTTC
TRBJ2-1	NA	once	TRBV2	CASSDLGPGYNEQFF	TGTGCCAGCAGTGATCTAGGGCCGGGGTACAATGAGCAGTTCTTC
TRBJ1-1	NA	NA	TRBV5-1	CASSLEAYLEAFF	TGCGCCAGCAGCTTGGAGGCCTATCTTGAAGCTTTCTTT
TRBJ2-2	TRBD2	NA	TRBV9	CASSVGGGATGELFF	TGTGCCAGCAGCGTTGGCGGGGGGGCCACCGGGGAGCTGTTTTTT
TRBJ1-2	NA	few	TRBV10-2	CASSVGQGNRNTF	NA
TRBJ2-7	NA	few	TRBV20-1	CSARVGEQYF	TGCAGTGCTAGAGTTGGGGAGCAGTACTTC
TRBJ1-1	NA	NA	TRBV7-9	CASSLLYTEAFF	TGTGCCAGCAGCTTACTGTACACTGAAGCTTTCTTT
TRBJ2-7	TRBD1	NA	TRBV13	CASSFSPTGGGYEQYF	TGTGCCAGCAGCTTCTCCCCGACAGGGGGAGGCTACGAGCAGTACTTC
TRBJ2-3	NA	NA	TRBV12-2	CASRLAPVGEGTDTQYF	NA
TRBJ2-1	NA	NA	TRBV1	CTSSPRRAPFNEQFF	TGCACCAGCAGCCCCCGGAGGGCCCCTTTCAATGAGCAGTTCTTC
TRBJ1-1	TRBD1	NA	TRBV7-9	CASSSGQGWGTEAFF	TGTGCCAGCAGCTCCGGACAGGGGTGGGGGACTGAAGCTTTCTTT
TRBJ1-5	NA	NA	TRBV6-5	CASSYSRSDNQPQHF	TGTGCCAGCAGTTACTCGAGGAGCGACAATCAGCCCCAGCATTTT
TRBJ2-5	NA	NA	TRBV3-1/TRBV3-2	CASTQGVVETQYF	TGTGCCAGCACCCAAGGCGTTGTGGAGACCCAGTACTTC
TRBJ1-1	NA	NA	TRBV20-1	CSARHDTEAFF	TGCAGTGCTAGACACGACACTGAAGCTTTCTTT
TRBJ2-6	NA	NA	TRBV7-3	CASSSGDISSGANVLTF	TGTGCCAGCAGCTCGGGGGACATAAGCTCTGGGGCCAACGTCCTGACTTTC
TRBJ1-3	TRBD1	NA	TRBV5-5	CASSPQDRAAGNTIYF	TGTGCCAGCAGCCCACAGGACAGGGCGGCTGGAAACACCATATATTTT
TRBJ2-2	NA	NA	TRBV12-5	CASGLPSTGELFF	TGTGCTAGTGGTTTGCCCTCCACCGGGGAGCTGTTTTTT